These T cell receptor beta chains were read from a single sample in a study of OX40 agonist ivuxolimab in advanced cancers. Clones were read by immunoSEQ multiplex PCR, and TCRdb kept only the in-frame ones, dropping some. The sample carries approximately 40,000 clones, roughly 91% recorded once. The sample here was CD4+ or CD8+ T cells sorted from blood, taken in a trial of the OX40 agonist ivuxolimab. The source is an adult with an advanced solid tumor such as melanoma, head and neck, liver or kidney cancer. The CDR3 runs from the conserved cysteine through the conserved F or W. The D gene is left open where the match is weak. The size entry is marked missing in some rows and otherwise reads once, few, many or a size class.

V	J	D	size	DNA	CDR3
TRBV7-9	TRBJ2-7	NA	NA	TGTGCCAGCAGCGATAAGGCAGGGGGGTACGAGCAGTACTTC	CASSDKAGGYEQYF
TRBV5-6	TRBJ2-7	TRBD1	NA	TGTGCCAGCAGCCCCCCGGGACAGGGGTCCTACGAGCAGTACTTC	CASSPPGQGSYEQYF
TRBV6-5	TRBJ2-5	NA	NA	TGTGCCAGCAGTCATGAGGGGGGTTGGGAGACCCAGTACTTC	CASSHEGGWETQYF
TRBV7-9	TRBJ2-7	NA	NA	TGTGCCAGCAGCTACCGAGGCTACGAGCAGTACTTC	CASSYRGYEQYF
TRBV27	TRBJ2-2	NA	NA	TGTGCCAGCATGCCTTTGGGGGCCGGGGAGCTGTTTTTT	CASMPLGAGELFF
TRBV5-6	TRBJ2-1	NA	NA	TGTGCCAGCACCTGGGGCGTGGGACTGGGTGAGCAGTTCTTC	CASTWGVGLGEQFF
TRBV19	TRBJ2-1	NA	NA	TGTGCCAGTAGTATGGCTATGGTTTTGGAGCAGTTCTTC	CASSMAMVLEQFF
TRBV6-6	TRBJ2-2	TRBD2	NA	TGTGCCAGCAGTTACTCGCTAGCGGGAGACACCGGGGAGCTGTTTTTT	CASSYSLAGDTGELFF
TRBV7-8	TRBJ1-2	NA	NA	TGTGCCAGCAGCTTAGACAGGGCAGGGGACATCTATGGCTACACCTTC	CASSLDRAGDIYGYTF
TRBV29-1	TRBJ2-1	NA	NA	TGCAGCGTTGAAGGGGTACTCACAGGGCCCCACGGAGGTTACAATGAGCAGTTCTTC	CSVEGVLTGPHGGYNEQFF
TRBV10-2	TRBJ1-5	NA	NA	TGCGCCAGCAGTGAGTTTTTTGGGAACGAAAATAGCAATCAGCCCCAGCATTTT	CASSEFFGNENSNQPQHF
TRBV5-1	TRBJ2-7	NA	NA	TGCGCCAGCAGCCCGCTAGCATACTCCTACGAGCAGTACTTC	CASSPLAYSYEQYF
TRBV19	TRBJ2-1	TRBD2	NA	TGTGCCAGTAGGTCTAGCGGGGACCCATACAATGAGCAGTTCTTC	CASRSSGDPYNEQFF
TRBV6-1	TRBJ2-3	NA	NA	TGTGCCAGCAGTGAGGTCGGACTGCGCCCTAGCACAGATACGCAGTATTTT	CASSEVGLRPSTDTQYF
TRBV9	TRBJ2-3	TRBD2	NA	TGTGCCAGCAGCGGTAGCGGGAGCACAGATACGCAGTATTTT	CASSGSGSTDTQYF
TRBV5-1	TRBJ2-5	NA	NA	TGCGCCAGCACGGGGGAGACCCAGTACTTC	CASTGETQYF
TRBV27	TRBJ2-2	TRBD1	NA	TGTGCCAGCAGTTTATTGTCAGGGGGTAACACCGGGGAGCTGTTTTTT	CASSLLSGGNTGELFF
TRBV6-5	TRBJ2-2	TRBD2	NA	TGTGCCAGCAGCCCCGGGGGGGAGGGCACCGGGGAGCTGTTTTTT	CASSPGGEGTGELFF
TRBV28	TRBJ2-3	TRBD2	NA	TGTGCCAGCAGTGCCGGGACTAGGGGAACAGATACGCAGTATTTT	CASSAGTRGTDTQYF
TRBV4-2	TRBJ2-2	NA	NA	TGTGCCAGCAGCCAAGATGGGGACACTTACACCGGGGAGCTGTTTTTT	CASSQDGDTYTGELFF
TRBV10-3	TRBJ2-7	NA	NA	TGTGCCATCAGTGAGACAGGGTCGGTCTCCTACGAGCAGTACTTC	CAISETGSVSYEQYF
TRBV7-9	TRBJ1-2	NA	once	TGTGCCAGCAGCCCGTCGTTGGTGGAGGACAACTATGGCTACACCTTC	CASSPSLVEDNYGYTF
TRBV9	TRBJ2-1	TRBD2	NA	TGTGCCAGCAGCTTTAGCGGGAGTTCCTACAATGAGCAGTTCTTC	CASSFSGSSYNEQFF
TRBV7-9	TRBJ2-7	TRBD2	NA	TGTGCCAGCAGCTTTAGACTAGCGGAGTTCTACGAGCAGTACTTC	CASSFRLAEFYEQYF
TRBV5-1	TRBJ2-6	NA	NA	TGCGCCAGCAGCTTGACGCCTGGGGCCAACGTCCTGACTTTC	CASSLTPGANVLTF
TRBV19	TRBJ1-1	NA	few	TGTGCCAGTAGTGCTCACAGCGGGCCGAGCACTGAAGCTTTCTTT	CASSAHSGPSTEAFF
TRBV29-1	TRBJ2-7	TRBD1	NA	TGCAGCGCCTTCCTCCGACAGGGTGTTTCCTACGAGCAGTACTTC	CSAFLRQGVSYEQYF
TRBV7-9	TRBJ2-2	NA	NA	TGTGCCAGCAGCTTATCGGGGGAGCGAGCCGGGGAGCTGTTTTTT	CASSLSGERAGELFF
TRBV27	TRBJ2-5	NA	once	TGTGCCAGCAGTTTAAATGTGGGCAGGGAGACCCAGTACTTC	CASSLNVGRETQYF
TRBV29-1	TRBJ1-2	NA	once	TGCAGCGTTGAAATGGGACACAAGGGCTACACCTTC	CSVEMGHKGYTF
TRBV29-1	TRBJ2-7	NA	NA	TGCAGCGTTGATTCGGCGGGCTCCTACGAGCAGTACTTC	CSVDSAGSYEQYF
TRBV5-6	TRBJ2-7	TRBD2	NA	TGTGCCAGCAGCTGGACTAGCGCCACCTACGAGCAGTACTTC	CASSWTSATYEQYF
TRBV9	TRBJ2-7	NA	NA	TGTGCCAGCAGCGTATCTGGGCTCAGCTCCTACGAGCAGTACTTC	CASSVSGLSSYEQYF
TRBV28	TRBJ2-7	TRBD2	NA	TGTGCCAGCAACGCCCTTTTGGCGGGAGGGCCTGGTGAGCAGTACTTC	CASNALLAGGPGEQYF
TRBV21-1	TRBJ2-2	NA	few	TGTGCCAGCAGCACTCGACTAGCGGGAGCCTGCAGGGAGCTGTTTTTT	CASSTRLAGACRELFF
TRBV4-2	TRBJ2-7	TRBD2	NA	TGTGCCAGCAGCCAAGAGGGGGAGCGGGGGGCCTACGAGCAGTACTTC	CASSQEGERGAYEQYF
TRBV7-9	TRBJ2-7	NA	NA	TGTGCCTGGGAGGAAGGAGGGCCCTACGAGCAGTACTTC	CAWEEGGPYEQYF